This TCR beta chain was identified during a study of CD8 T cells in Susac syndrome. Study-wide context: At blood draw, Susac syndrome patients were therapy-naive, on corticosteroids, or on intravenous immunoglobulin alone.

Reverse transcription used about 0.45 to 1 ug RNA and random hexamers. Coverage of TCR beta CDR3 amplification by immunoSEQ multiplex PCR extended to 54 Vbeta and 13 Jbeta. TCRdb ran MiXCR on the immunoSEQ multiplex PCR reads and lists one entry per CDR3 protein. The sample consists of more than 85,000 distinct CDR3 sequences, just under 95% of them appearing once. V dropped 1 base and J dropped 0 bases, with 7 bases sitting between them. This CDR3 contains 15 residues. Per germline, CDR1 SGHDN and CDR2 FVKESK. The origin of this receptor is a human donor with Susac syndrome. Sequenced sample: CD4+ T cells from PBMCs. The V gene is TRBV14, the J gene TRBJ2-1, with D unclear. The DNA of the CDR3 is TGTGCCAGCAGCCAAGCTGAGGTCTCCTACAATGAGCAGTTCTTC. Translated, it gives CASSQAEVSYNEQFF.